The 7 T cell receptor beta chains in this list originate from one sample, sequenced in a study of cytomegalovirus exposure and HLA in healthy donors. Assay used: immunoSEQ multiplex PCR; TCRdb lists only in-frame clones, some missing. The profile shows about 82,000 clones, 85% to 95% of them singletons. The sequencing input was PBMCs. The receptors were sampled from a man aged 18 to 35 in good health and CMV-seronegative.

This clone was recorded once. V and J are TRBV6-1 and TRBJ2-1, with a possible D match to TRBD1 (5 bases). The CDR3 runs 15 residues. The V gene's germline CDR1 is MNHNS and CDR2 SASEGT. V was pared by 4 bases and J by 0 bases, with 10 bases between. CDR3 sequence (DNA): TGTGCCAGCAGTGGGACACCGAGCTCCTACAATGAGCAGTTCTTC. Amino acids: CASSGTPSSYNEQFF.

V and J are TRBV25-1 and TRBJ1-1; 7 bases map to TRBD1. This CDR3 region has 13 residues. With 0 bases clipped from V and 6 bases from J, the junction kept 1 base outside the gene matches. Germline CDR1 and CDR2: MGHDK and SYGVNS. The CDR3 DNA is TGTGCCAGCAGTGAATACACAGGGGCTGAAGCTTTCTTT. Amino acid sequence: CASSEYTGAEAFF.

The rearrangement links TRBV19 to TRBJ1-4; no definite D call. The CDR3 is 19 residues long. CDR1 LNHDA and CDR2 SQIVND come from the germline V gene (reference sequence). V gave up 4 bases and J gave up 0 bases, with 21 bases separating them. This CDR3 is CASSKRQAGLQATNEKLFF. The DNA for the CDR3 is TGTGCCAGTAGTAAGCGGCAGGCTGGGCTCCAAGCAACTAATGAAAAACTGTTTTTT.

This clone was recorded only once. The chain has TRBV29-1 and TRBJ2-5; D possibly corresponds to TRBD1 (6 bases). Looked up from germline, CDR1 is SQVTM and CDR2 is ANQGSEA. CDR3 length: 13 amino acids. Between the trimmed V and J ends, which lost 7 bases and 1 base, there was a span of 13 bases. The CDR3 DNA is TGCAGCGCCGGGACACAGAGCCAAGAGACCCAGTACTTC. Its protein product is CSAGTQSQETQYF.

V and J are TRBV7-9 and TRBJ2-7, with D possibly being TRBD1 (5 bases). Trimming removed 3 bases at V and 5 bases at J, with 14 bases between. The V gene's germline CDR1 is SEHNR and CDR2 FQNEAQ (reference sequence). This CDR3 has 14 residues. The CDR3 loop is CASSLGQGTHEQYF. CDR3 coding DNA: TGTGCCAGCAGCTTGGGTCAGGGAACCCACGAGCAGTACTTC.

This chain connects TRBV6-6 to TRBJ1-1, with D perhaps TRBD1 (5 bases). This CDR3 is 14 amino acids long. Germline V gene data show CDR1 as MNHNY and CDR2 as SVGAGI (reference sequence). The V end was cut by 4 bases, the J end by 1 base, with 10 bases between. Written as DNA, the CDR3 is TGTGCCAGCAGTTCCCGGACAAAGAACACTGAAGCTTTCTTT. Translation: CASSSRTKNTEAFF.

This chain uses TRBV5-8 with TRBJ1-4; TRBD1 might be the D (6 bases). From germline, CDR1 is SGHTS and CDR2 YDEGEE. Trimming removed 4 bases at V and 2 bases at J, with 12 bases between. This CDR3 is built from 15 residues. The DNA for the CDR3 is TGTGCCAGCAGCGTTGGACAGACCACTAATGAAAAACTGTTTTTT. It encodes CASSVGQTTNEKLFF.